This TCR beta chain derives from a study of cytomegalovirus exposure and HLA in healthy donors. Overall study context: Genotyping showed around 80% of over 350 donors falling in the Caucasian-associated ancestry cluster.

PCR used 60 Vbeta primers and 13 Jbeta primers. Libraries were prepared by immunoSEQ multiplex PCR; TCRdb keeps only in-frame clonotypes and omits some of them. The repertoire holds 100,000 to 150,000 clones, with less than 85% as singletons. Among the donors, all were healthy bone marrow donors. As regards this clone: Its antigen is not identified.

Study-level points and caveats: Certain indistinguishable V segments, among them TRBV6-2 and TRBV6-3, were excluded.

Germline V gene lookup returns CDR1 GTSNPN and CDR2 SVGIG (reference sequence). Trimming at V came to 4 bases and at J to 5 bases, leaving 8 bases not matched to a gene. The CDR3 runs to 13 residues. What was sequenced was PBMCs. The receptor was derived from a man aged 18 to 30 in good health and CMV-seropositive. This sequence joins TRBV30 and TRBJ2-7; 7 bases fit TRBD1. The CDR3 region is CAWTKDRFDEQYF. Here the CDR3 DNA reads TGTGCCTGGACCAAGGACAGGTTCGACGAGCAGTACTTC. Full variable domain (outside the CDR3, taken from reference TRBV30 and TRBJ2-7): SQTIHQWPATLVQPVGSPLSLECTVEGTSNPNLYWYRQAAGRGLQLLFYSVGIGQISSEVPQNLSASRPQDRQFILSSKKLLLSDSGFYLCAWTKDRFDEQYFGPGTRLTVT.